The present TCR beta chain was sequenced within a study of beta chain features in type 1 diabetes. Overall study findings and caveats: There were fewer insertions and more deletions at the VDJ junctions of type 1 diabetes patients. Significant though moderate, a shortening of TCRB CDR3s appeared in all four CD4+ subsets of Type 1 diabetes patients.

Germline V CDR1 and CDR2: LNHNV, YYDKDF (reference sequence). This CDR3 is 16 amino acids long. V trimming: 0 bases; J trimming: 9 bases; junction bases outside the gene matches: 9. Reverse transcribing all isolated RNA meant expressed TCRB transcripts were sequenced. Measured with immunoSEQ multiplex PCR; TCRdb has only the in-frame clones, and not every one. Among around 500,000 clones listed, 30% were seen once. A word on this clone: What it binds is unknown.

The origin of this receptor is a young man in good health. The material sequenced was naive CD4+ T cells from blood. This chain uses TRBV15 with TRBJ2-1; 9 bases align to TRBD2. The CDR3 sequence: CATSREASGTQSEQFF. The CDR3 nucleotides are TGTGCCACCAGCAGAGAGGCTAGCGGGACCCAAAGTGAGCAGTTCTTC.